Listed below are T cell receptor beta chains from one sample, sequenced in a study of CXCR3-negative and CXCR3-positive naive CD8 T cells. TCRdb derives one entry per CDR3 protein from the 5' RACE reads, leaving out DNA. This sample's clone table lists approximately 60,000 distinct CDR3 sequences. The specimen sequenced was memory CD8+ T cells from blood. The origin of the receptors is a human donor in good health. Some clones in this sample may be carry-over from other donors' samples. Each CDR3 is given with its conserved first and last residue. Size values are once, few and many counts, or a class for expanded clones, and some rows have none.

clone size	V gene	J gene	CDR3 protein
.	TRBV5-6	TRBJ2-3	CASRPTGTSGTDTQYF
.	TRBV25-1	TRBJ1-4	CASTPGASTNEKLFF
.	TRBV5-1	TRBJ2-2	CASSLETGTTGELFF
.	TRBV20-1	TRBJ2-2	CSAREGGVNTGELFF
.	TRBV29-1	TRBJ2-1	CSVPRGARNEQFF
.	TRBV29-1	TRBJ2-7	CSVEDQQSYEQYF
.	TRBV19	TRBJ1-1	CASSFSVNTEAFF
medium-sized	TRBV9	TRBJ2-1	CASSVAGGRPSGSYNEQFF
.	TRBV5-5	TRBJ2-3	CASSSIGTDTQYF
.	TRBV28	TRBJ2-5	CASSPKNILKRPQYF
.	TRBV7-8	TRBJ2-1	CASSFRTSVDEQFF
medium-sized	TRBV20-1	TRBJ1-1	CSARRTDTEAFF
.	TRBV28	TRBJ2-3	CASSPDRASDTQYF
.	TRBV12-3/TRBV12-4	TRBJ2-7	CASRGTSGIPSYEQYF
.	TRBV20-1	TRBJ2-5	CSARDTGALLAGGPRETQYF
.	TRBV20-1	TRBJ2-5	CSARSHGLAGGPGETQYF
.	TRBV30	TRBJ2-7	CAWSVGYSYEQYF
medium-sized	TRBV7-2	TRBJ2-5	CASSDSGGKETQYF
.	TRBV30	TRBJ1-1	CAWGAADEAFF
.	TRBV4-2	TRBJ1-5	CASSQDSGGGQPQHF
.	TRBV5-5	TRBJ2-7	CASILDSSSYEQYF
.	TRBV6-2/TRBV6-3	TRBJ2-3	CASSSKDYRLGTDTQYF
.	TRBV29-1	TRBJ1-4	CSVWLTGEKLFF
.	TRBV29-1	TRBJ2-1	CSVGDSWDPKTYNEQFF
.	TRBV7-3	TRBJ2-3	CASRVGLADTQYF
.	TRBV7-2	TRBJ2-1	CASSLARPGLSYNAAEQFF
.	TRBV19	TRBJ2-7	CASSIEGGPYEQYF
.	TRBV29-1	TRBJ2-1	CSVEEQSSYNEQFF
.	TRBV29-1	TRBJ1-2	CSVDKVGGEDYGYTF
.	TRBV4-2	TRBJ2-7	CASSQEQRGGIEQYF
.	TRBV20-1	TRBJ2-1	CSAREEDEQFF
.	TRBV11-2	TRBJ2-1	CASSYLAGGGEQFF
.	TRBV7-2	TRBJ2-1	CASSVLAGGWNEQFF
.	TRBV7-8	TRBJ2-7	CASSPGGTGASYEQYF
.	TRBV29-1	TRBJ1-1	CSGSLAGGAEAFF
.	TRBV29-1	TRBJ2-5	CSFPLPSTDIQETQYF
.	TRBV5-4	TRBJ1-1	CASSLELGGMNTEAFF
.	TRBV4-1	TRBJ2-7	CASSLRGGLPYEQYF
.	TRBV29-1	TRBJ1-2	CSVEQGTGYGYTF
.	TRBV29-1	TRBJ1-1	CSVPILAGAPYTEAFF
.	TRBV28	TRBJ2-5	CASGRETGTETQYF
.	TRBV5-1	TRBJ2-7	CASSWDISYEQYF
.	TRBV12-3/TRBV12-4	TRBJ1-5	CASSLAGSNQPQHF
.	TRBV6-5	TRBJ1-1	CASSYSLGGSSEAFF
.	TRBV5-5	TRBJ1-1	CASSLGQVGEAFF
.	TRBV20-1	TRBJ2-7	CSAKDLWEQYF
.	TRBV4-1	TRBJ2-5	CASSQERGVYQETQYF
medium-sized	TRBV7-9	TRBJ1-1	CASSLIESEAFF
.	TRBV4-1	TRBJ1-1	CASSQLVRAEAFF
.	TRBV6-2/TRBV6-3	TRBJ2-1	CASSPRDVNEQFF